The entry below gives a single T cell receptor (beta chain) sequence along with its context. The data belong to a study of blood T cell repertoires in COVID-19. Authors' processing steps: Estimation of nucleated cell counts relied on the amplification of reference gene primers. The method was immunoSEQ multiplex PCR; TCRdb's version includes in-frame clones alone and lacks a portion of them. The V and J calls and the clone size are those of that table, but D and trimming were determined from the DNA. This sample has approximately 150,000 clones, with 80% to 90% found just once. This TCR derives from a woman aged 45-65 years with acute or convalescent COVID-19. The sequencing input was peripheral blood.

Here the CDR3 reads CASSMGLAGDIEQYF. CDR3 nucleotides: TGTGCCAGTAGTATGGGACTAGCGGGGGATATCGAGCAGTACTTC. This sequence joins TRBV19 and TRBJ2-7, with 14 bases matching TRBD2. Germline CDR1 and CDR2: LNHDA and SQIVND (reference sequence). This CDR3 has 15 amino acids. V lost 3 bases and J lost 6; bases outside the gene matches: 4. Full variable domain (rest looked up from reference TRBV19 and TRBJ2-7): DGGITQSPKYLFRKEGQNVTLSCEQNLNHDAMYWYRQDPGQGLRLIYYSQIVNDFQKGDIAEGYSVSREKKESFPLTVTSAQKNPTAFYLCASSMGLAGDIEQYFGPGTRLTVT.